The 30 T cell receptor beta chains in this list originate from one sample, sequenced in a study of beta chain features in type 1 diabetes. Expressed TCRB transcripts got sequenced, as all isolated RNA was reverse transcribed. The assay was immunoSEQ multiplex PCR, and TCRdb's table has in-frame clones only and misses some. There are about 170,000 clones in the sample; less than 9.5% occur only once, and around 0.9% lies in the top ten. No cognate antigen is known for these TCRs. General study findings and limits: TCRB CDR3s were moderately but significantly shorter in Type 1 diabetes patients in all four CD4+ subsets.

The source material was central memory CD4+ T cells from blood. These receptors all come from a woman between 40 and 50 years old with type 1 diabetes.

This clone was observed a handful of times. The chain couples TRBV13 to TRBJ2-6; 8 bases are a match to TRBD1. Germline CDR1 and CDR2: PRHDT and FYEKMQ (reference sequence). This CDR3 is built from 17 residues. Trimming at V came to 5 bases and at J to 4 bases, leaving 10 bases not matched to a gene. DNA of the CDR3: TGTGCCAGCAGCCCTCGACAGGGGTCGGGCGGGGCCAACGTCCTGACTTTC. This sequence encodes CASSPRQGSGGANVLTF.

V gene TRBV7-2 combines with J gene TRBJ1-5; TRBD1 is a possible D gene (6 bases). The CDR3 sequence is 14 residues long. Deletions cut 5 bases from V and 5 bases from J, with 13 bases between. The germline V gene encodes CDR1 SGHTA and CDR2 FQGNSA. The CDR3 nucleotides are TGTGCCAGCAGCACGGGACATCCCCATCAGCCCCAGCATTTT. Translated, it gives CASSTGHPHQPQHF.

The V and J genes are TRBV7-2 and TRBJ2-5, with TRBD2 as a possible D gene (5 bases). Looked up from germline, CDR1 is SGHTA and CDR2 is FQGNSA. The CDR3 has 14 residues. V was clipped by 1 base and J by 2 bases, with 8 bases between them. CDR3 loop: CASSLVTGQETQYF. In nucleotides, the CDR3 is TGTGCCAGCAGCTTAGTCACGGGACAAGAGACCCAGTACTTC.

This clone showed up many times. This rearrangement joins TRBV29-1 to TRBJ2-5, with D possibly TRBD2 on 6 matching bases. The CDR3 is made up of 13 amino acids. V was pared by 4 bases and J by 4 bases, with 13 bases between. The germline CDR1 and CDR2 sequences are SQVTM and ANQGSEA. Written as DNA, the CDR3 is TGCAGCGTTGGGGGCGGGGATGGAGAGACCCAGTACTTC. This translates into CSVGGGDGETQYF. The full variable domain, its missing parts supplied by reference TRBV29-1 and TRBJ2-5, is SAVISQKPSRDICQRGTSLTIQCQVDSQVTMMFWYRQQPGQSLTLIATANQGSEATYESGFVIDKFPISRPNLTFSTLTVSNMSPEDSSIYLCSVGGGDGETQYFGPGTRLLVL.

This clone appeared a few times. This chain uses TRBV5-1 with TRBJ2-3; TRBD2 agrees at 10 bases. Per germline, CDR1 SGHRS and CDR2 YFSETQ. This CDR3 has 16 residues. Trimming removed 7 bases from V and 4 bases from J; junction bases left unmatched: 12. In nucleotides, the CDR3 is TGCGCCAGCGCCACGATAGCGGGAGGCGGGGCAGATACGCAGTATTTT. Its translation is CASATIAGGGADTQYF. The variable domain in full, completed from reference TRBV5-1 and TRBJ2-3, reads KAGVTQTPRYLIKTRGQQVTLSCSPISGHRSVSWYQQTPGQGLQFLFEYFSETQRNKGNFPGRFSGRQFSNSRSEMNVSTLELGDSALYLCASATIAGGGADTQYFGPGTRLTVL.

This chain links TRBV5-1 with TRBJ2-7; D is unclear. Germline V gene sequence: CDR1 SGHRS, CDR2 YFSETQ. The CDR3 is made up of 13 amino acids. Trimming left V 0 bases short and J 6 bases short, with 10 bases between. CDR3 in amino acids: CASSLVGLSEQYF. In DNA form, the CDR3 reads TGCGCCAGCAGCTTGGTTGGCTTATCCGAGCAGTACTTC.

The chain uses TRBV15 and TRBJ2-7; 10 bases map to TRBD1. V trimming: 5 bases; J trimming: 3 bases; junction bases outside the gene matches: 4. The CDR3 runs to 14 residues. Germline values: CDR1 LNHNV, CDR2 YYDKDF (reference sequence). CDR3 sequence: CATSARDRGYEQYF. CDR3 sequence (DNA): TGTGCCACCAGCGCCCGGGACAGGGGCTACGAGCAGTACTTC. Full variable domain (rest looked up from reference TRBV15 and TRBJ2-7): DAMVIQNPRYQVTQFGKPVTLSCSQTLNHNVMYWYQQKSSQAPKLLFHYYDKDFNNEADTPDNFQSRRPNTSFCFLDIRSPGLGDTAMYLCATSARDRGYEQYFGPGTRLTVT.

Worth noting for this clone: One end of the junction varies from germline; a read error may be responsible. V is TRBV7-3 and J is TRBJ1-5; TRBD1 matches 7 bases. In germline, CDR1 is SGHTA, CDR2 FQGTGA. This CDR3 spans 16 amino acids. The CDR3 coding sequence is TGTGCCAGCAGCGTAACCGGGACAGAGAGCAATCAGCCCCAGCATTTT. Translated: CASSVTGTESNQPQHF.

The rearrangement joins TRBV18 to TRBJ2-7; the match to TRBD2 covers 7 bases. CDR3 length: 14 amino acids. CDR1 is KGHSH, CDR2 LQKENI, per germline. The ends lost 6 bases at V and 5 bases at J; junction bases unmatched: 10. The CDR3 loop reads CASSVSREADEQYF. In nucleotides, the CDR3 is TGTGCCAGCTCCGTTAGCCGGGAGGCTGACGAGCAGTACTTC.

The table lists this clone with many counts. In nucleotides, the CDR3 is TGTGCCAGCAGCTTACTGGGGGCCTCCACAGATACGCAGTATTTT. Its translation is CASSLLGASTDTQYF. The J gene is TRBJ2-3, the V gene TRBV7-9, with D possibly TRBD1 on 6 matching bases. The CDR3 is 15 residues long. The ends were cut back, 2 bases at V and 2 bases at J, with 11 bases in the middle. Germline V gene sequence: CDR1 SEHNR, CDR2 FQNEAQ (reference sequence).

This clone has only a few counts. J is TRBJ2-1 and V is TRBV18; 7 nucleotides match TRBD2. The CDR3 spans 13 residues. Trimming cost V 3 bases and J 5 bases; bases outside gene matches: 1. Germline CDR1 is KGHSH and CDR2 is LQKENI. CDR3 sequence (DNA): TGTGCCAGCTCACCGGGGGGGAACAATGAGCAGTTCTTC. The encoded protein is CASSPGGNNEQFF.

The V call is TRBV5-8, the J call TRBJ2-7; D is possibly TRBD2 (5 bases). The CDR3 is made up of 16 amino acids. Germline values: CDR1 SGHTS, CDR2 YDEGEE. V gave up 1 base and J gave up 2 bases, with 16 bases separating them. The CDR3: CASSLQRGALPYEQYF. The CDR3 DNA reads TGTGCCAGCAGCTTGCAACGGGGAGCCCTCCCCTACGAGCAGTACTTC. Filled out from reference TRBV5-8 and TRBJ2-7, the complete variable domain reads EAGVTQSPTHLIKTRGQQATLRCSPISGHTSVYWYQQALGLGLQFLLWYDEGEERNRGNFPPRFSGRQFPNYSSELNVNALELEDSALYLCASSLQRGALPYEQYFGPGTRLTVT.

This clone was seen a handful of times. V and J are TRBV25-1 and TRBJ2-7; 7 bases are shared with TRBD2. With V trimmed by 1 base and J by 2 bases, 5 bases remained unmatched. The germline CDR1 and CDR2 sequences are MGHDK and SYGVNS. This CDR3 has 15 residues. The CDR3 is CASSESLAGAYEQYF. In DNA form, the CDR3 reads TGTGCCAGCAGTGAATCCTTAGCGGGTGCCTACGAGCAGTACTTC.

This chain uses TRBV7-2 with TRBJ2-4; TRBD2 matches at 14 bases. V gave up 3 bases and J gave up 9 bases; unmatched junction bases: 10. Germline V lookup: CDR1 SGHTA, CDR2 FQGNSA. The CDR3 is 17 amino acids. The chain's CDR3 is CASSFLTSGRARGIQYF. CDR3 in DNA: TGTGCCAGCAGCTTCTTGACTAGCGGGAGGGCGAGGGGCATTCAGTACTTC.

The V and J genes are TRBV9 and TRBJ1-1, with D tentatively TRBD1 (5 bases). Trimming shortened V by 0 bases and J by 5 bases, and 11 bases separated the two germline ends. The CDR3 is made up of 14 amino acids. Germline values: CDR1 SGDLS, CDR2 YYNGEE. The CDR3 DNA reads as TGTGCCAGCAGCGTAGTAGGGGAGGGGACTGAAGCTTTCTTT. Its protein product is CASSVVGEGTEAFF. Full variable domain (rest looked up from reference TRBV9 and TRBJ1-1): DSGVTQTPKHLITATGQRVTLRCSPRSGDLSVYWYQQSLDQGLQFLIQYYNGEERAKGNILERFSAQQFPDLHSELNLSSLELGDSALYFCASSVVGEGTEAFFGQGTRLTVV.

V and J are TRBV7-2 and TRBJ1-5; D call uncertain. The germline V and J ends were trimmed by 0 bases and 0 bases, with 9 bases remaining between them. Germline V CDR1 and CDR2: SGHTA, FQGNSA. CDR3 size: 16 residues. CDR3 sequence: CASSLAAAGSNQPQHF. CDR3 DNA sequence: TGTGCCAGCAGCTTAGCCGCAGCGGGTAGCAATCAGCCCCAGCATTTT.

This clone came up a few times. The J gene is TRBJ2-7, the V gene TRBV4-3, with TRBD1 as a possible D gene (5 bases). CDR1 is LGHNA, CDR2 YSLEER, per germline. There are 16 residues in the CDR3. The ends were cut back, 0 bases at V and 0 bases at J, with 12 bases in the middle. The CDR3 reads CASSQESWQGSYEQYF. DNA for the CDR3: TGCGCCAGCAGCCAAGAGAGCTGGCAGGGCTCCTACGAGCAGTACTTC.

The V and J genes are TRBV7-3 and TRBJ2-7; 9 bases match TRBD1. Germline loops: CDR1 SGHTA, CDR2 FQGTGA. Trimming took 1 base from V and 6 from J; bases not matched to a gene: 4. The CDR3 consists of 14 residues. The CDR3 spells CASSLRGQGGEQYF. CDR3 in DNA: TGTGCCAGCAGCTTAAGGGGACAGGGAGGCGAGCAGTACTTC.

This chain links TRBV7-2 with TRBJ1-6; D is uncertain. V was shortened by 0 bases and J by 7 bases, with 7 bases between the two germline ends. Per germline, CDR1 SGHTA and CDR2 FQGNSA. The CDR3 sequence is 14 residues long. The CDR3 DNA sequence: TGTGCCAGCAGCTTAGCGCGGAAGAATTCACCCCTCCACTTT. Translated: CASSLARKNSPLHF.

J is TRBJ2-5 and V is TRBV5-1, with TRBD1 identical over 9 bases. Per germline, CDR1 SGHRS and CDR2 YFSETQ. The V and J ends lost 7 bases and 2 bases, in that order; junction bases with no gene match: 12. The CDR3 length is 16 residues. CDR3 in amino acids: CASAPGGQGIQETQYF. Here the CDR3 DNA reads TGCGCCAGCGCGCCGGGAGGACAGGGGATACAAGAGACCCAGTACTTC.

The chain carries TRBV5-1 and TRBJ2-3, with 9 bases lining up with TRBD1. Germline CDR1 reads SGHRS; CDR2 reads YFSETQ. V lost 4 bases, J lost 2 bases, and 5 bases stayed unmatched. CDR3 length: 15 amino acids. The CDR3 protein is CASSGQGRNTDTQYF. The CDR3, as DNA: TGCGCCAGCAGCGGACAGGGGAGAAACACAGATACGCAGTATTTT.

The chain is built from TRBV29-1 and TRBJ2-1; 10 bases are shared with TRBD2. The CDR3 consists of 16 residues. Germline CDR1 and CDR2: SQVTM and ANQGSEA. V dropped 6 bases and J dropped 0; count of bases not matched to a gene: 8. DNA of the CDR3: TGCAGCGTGGAGAATCCTAGCGGGAGCTCCTACAATGAGCAGTTCTTC. Translation gives CSVENPSGSSYNEQFF.

A few counts support this clone. The rearrangement links TRBV28 to TRBJ2-7, with a tentative D call TRBD2 (6 bases). Looked up from germline, CDR1 is MDHEN and CDR2 is SYDVKM. CDR3 length: 15 amino acids. Deletions cut 4 bases from V and 6 bases from J, with 19 bases between. CDR3 DNA sequence: TGTGCCAGCAGTTACCTTCAGCAGGGACTTGCCGAGCAGTACTTC. Translating gives CASSYLQQGLAEQYF.

The sample holds a few counts of this clone. J is TRBJ2-7 and V is TRBV11-1, with TRBD2 matching over 10 bases. The CDR3 contains 16 residues. V lost 1 base, J lost 3 bases, and 6 bases stayed unmatched. Germline values: CDR1 SGHAT, CDR2 FQDESV (reference sequence). The CDR3 loop reads CASSLDVASGGYEQYF. The CDR3 DNA reads as TGTGCCAGCAGCTTAGACGTGGCTAGCGGGGGCTACGAGCAGTACTTC.

The genes are TRBV5-4 and TRBJ2-2, with 9 nucleotides matching TRBD1. CDR1 and CDR2 from the germline V gene are SGHNT and YYREEE (reference sequence). This CDR3 spans 17 amino acids. J lost 4 bases, V lost 0 bases, and 7 bases had no gene match. The CDR3 DNA follows: TGTGCCAGCAGCTTGGCCGGACAGGGGCCGGTCACCGGGGAGCTGTTTTTT. Its translation is CASSLAGQGPVTGELFF.

The V and J genes are TRBV10-3 and TRBJ1-5, with a tentative D call TRBD1 (6 bases). Germline V CDR1 and CDR2: ENHRY, SYGVKD. CDR3 length: 14 residues. The V and J ends lost 3 bases and 4 bases respectively, with 10 bases between them. CDR3 loop: CAISDQDSNQPQHF. The CDR3 nucleotides are TGTGCCATCAGTGATCAGGACAGTAATCAGCCCCAGCATTTT.

This clone was observed a few times. The chain recombines TRBV9 with TRBJ2-1, with TRBD2 as a possible D gene (5 bases). V lost 0 bases, J lost 9 bases, and 13 bases lay in between. Germline CDR1 and CDR2: SGDLS and YYNGEE. The CDR3 is 14 amino acids. Here the CDR3 DNA reads TGTGCCAGCAGCGTAGAAGTGGGAGTGGGTGAGCAGTTCTTC. Its translation: CASSVEVGVGEQFF.

This clone has a handful of counts. This chain links TRBV5-1 with TRBJ2-2; D unresolved. The germline gives CDR1 SGHRS, CDR2 YFSETQ. V lost 1 base and J 5 bases, leaving 9 bases between the germline ends. CDR3 length equals 14 residues. The CDR3 reads CASSLNGETGELFF. The CDR3 DNA reads TGCGCCAGCAGCTTGAACGGTGAAACCGGGGAGCTGTTTTTT.

This clone was recorded a few times. This chain joins TRBV9 and TRBJ1-2; 7 bases line up with TRBD1. Germline V gene sequence: CDR1 SGDLS, CDR2 YYNGEE. The junction had 7 bases not matched to a gene; V was cut back by 0 bases and J by 5 bases. The CDR3 spans 15 residues. The CDR3, as DNA: TGTGCCAGCAGCGTAGCCACAGGGGAAGGTTATGGCTACACCTTC. Translation: CASSVATGEGYGYTF.

This clone was seen a handful of times. The CDR3 loop reads CASSLGLAGFSYEQYF. CDR3 DNA: TGTGCCAGCAGCCTAGGTCTAGCGGGGTTCTCCTACGAGCAGTACTTC. The chain employs TRBV4-2 and TRBJ2-7; TRBD2 agrees at 9 bases. The CDR3 sequence is 16 residues long. Losses at the gene ends were 4 bases for V and 0 bases for J; bases not matched to a gene: 7. Germline-derived CDR1 and CDR2 are LGHNA and YNFKEQ.